A single T cell receptor beta chain is shown here with its context. This CDR3 contains 15 residues. Germline loops: CDR1 SGHRS, CDR2 YFSETQ. V shed 2 bases, J shed 7 bases, and the junction held 4 bases outside the gene matches. Via MiXCR, TCRdb re-called the 5' RACE reads, giving one row per CDR3 protein. The sample contains a few hundred thousand distinct CDR3 sequences, approximately 4% of which appear only once. The sample originates from a study of T cells after yellow fever vaccination. The sequencing used PBMCs, collected 5 days after the yellow fever booster vaccination. This rearrangement joins TRBV5-1 to TRBJ1-4; 11 bases match TRBD1. This TCR was sampled from a man between 18 and 29 years old who received the YFV17D yellow fever vaccine. This CDR3 reads CASSFTGTGGEKLFF. In DNA form, the CDR3 reads TGCGCCAGCAGCTTTACGGGGACAGGGGGTGAAAAACTGTTTTTT.